The 8 T cell receptor beta chains below were found in one sample sequenced in a study of shared clonotypes between healthy human individuals. The repertoire was sequenced with immunoSEQ multiplex PCR; TCRdb's copy has only in-frame clones and lacks some. Found here are some 1 million clones, about 70% of them singletons; the top ten hold about 1.5%. Sequenced material: memory CD4+ T cells sorted from blood. Subset reported: CD45RA-negative fraction. The receptors were sampled from a man between 18 and 29 years old in good health.

This clone was observed a single time. V is TRBV5-1 and J is TRBJ1-3, with D unclear. V was clipped by 0 bases and J by 3 bases, with 7 bases between them. Germline V lookup: CDR1 SGHRS, CDR2 YFSETQ. This CDR3 has 14 amino acids. CDR3 DNA sequence: TGCGCCAGCAGCTTGGGACACGGTGGAAACACCATATATTTT. Translation: CASSLGHGGNTIYF.

In its sample, this clone was seen once. The chain has TRBV7-6 and TRBJ2-3, with 11 nucleotides matching TRBD2. Per germline, CDR1 SGHVS and CDR2 FNYEAQ. Trimming removed 5 bases from V and 2 bases from J; junction bases left unmatched: 12. The CDR3 extends over 18 amino acids. For the CDR3, the DNA is TGTGCCAGCAGCCAGAGACTAGCGGGGCAACGAAACACAGATACGCAGTATTTT. It is translated as CASSQRLAGQRNTDTQYF.

The rearrangement uses TRBV2 and TRBJ1-1, with 7 bases lining up with TRBD1. This CDR3 comprises 16 residues. With V trimmed by 1 base and J by 5 bases, 10 bases remained unmatched. Per the germline V gene, CDR1 is SNHLY and CDR2 is FYNNEI. DNA for the CDR3: TGTGCCAGCAGTGAAGGGGGGACAGCCAAGTCGACTGAAGCTTTCTTT. As protein: CASSEGGTAKSTEAFF.

CDR3: CAYGVAFF. DNA of the CDR3: TGTGCCTATGGCGTGGCTTTCTTT. The chain links TRBV30 to TRBJ1-1; no clear D gene. Germline CDR1 GTSNPN, CDR2 SVGIG (reference sequence). V was clipped by 7 bases and J by 11 bases, with 8 bases between them. The CDR3 is made up of 8 amino acids.

The J gene is TRBJ1-6, the V gene TRBV27; possible D gene TRBD1, 6 bases. Trimming removed 4 bases from V and 10 bases from J, with 11 bases in between. In germline, CDR1 is MNHEY, CDR2 SMNVEV (reference sequence). The CDR3 sequence is 13 residues long. The CDR3 sequence is CASSSDRTSPLHF. The CDR3 DNA reads TGTGCCAGCAGTTCGGACAGAACGTCACCCCTCCACTTT.

The genes are TRBV5-1 and TRBJ1-1, with a possible D match to TRBD1 (6 bases). Trimming removed 1 base from V and 1 base from J, with 11 bases in between. Germline values: CDR1 SGHRS, CDR2 YFSETQ. This CDR3 is 15 amino acids long. DNA for the CDR3: TGCGCCAGCAGCTTGCAAGGGGGAGGGAACACTGAAGCTTTCTTT. It is translated as CASSLQGGGNTEAFF.

The DNA for the CDR3 is TGTGCCAGCAGCCGGGACAGATCGATGAACACTGAAGCTTTCTTT. Amino acid sequence: CASSRDRSMNTEAFF. The V call is TRBV6-5, the J call TRBJ1-1; 7 bases fit TRBD1. Germline V gives CDR1 MNHEY, CDR2 SVGAGI. This CDR3 has 15 residues. The ends lost 6 bases at V and 0 bases at J; junction bases unmatched: 7.

The rearrangement links TRBV29-1 to TRBJ2-7; D assignment may be TRBD1 or TRBD2 (6 bases each). The CDR3 covers 15 residues. V lost 5 bases and J lost 3, with 20 bases in between. Germline lookup yields CDR1 SQVTM and CDR2 ANQGSEA. DNA for the CDR3: TGCAGCGTTCTCGGTCCCAAGGGGGGATACTACGAGCAGTACTTC. This encodes CSVLGPKGGYYEQYF.